This T cell receptor beta chain was documented in a study of T-cell memory formation after mild COVID-19 (dated by TCRdb to the early 2020s). Regarding the complete study: TCR sequence clusters from the two donors were found to be largely donor specific. T-cell clones expanding and contracting after mild COVID-19 in two donors were tracked by longitudinal TCRalpha and TCRbeta repertoire sequencing. The cohort comprised two young, previously healthy adult volunteers, one female and one male.

The table lists this clonotype with a few counts. It lacks a known antigen. Base qualities are not recorded, but no much larger clone differs from it by a single base. Overall study results and their limits: Clones that contracted from day 15 to 85 showed balanced CD4/CD8 phenotypes, whereas a second wave of clones that expanded from day 15 to 37 leaned towards CD4+. Only two mild cases were covered in the study, and larger cohorts including severe cases with pre-infection samples were considered necessary. Contracting CD4+ clones turned up mainly in the CM and EM memory subsets, whereas EMRA was where CD8+ clones were enriched. Some responding clones were found in pre-infection memory, which suggests that pre-existing cross-reactive memory T cells took part in the SARS-CoV-2 response. SARS-CoV-2 specificity was not confirmed for the second-wave clones peaking on day 37.

The sequencer was an Illumina NovaSeq 6000. TCRalpha and TCRbeta cDNA libraries were built by 5'RACE with constant-segment primers, adding sample barcodes and unique molecular identifiers. RNA was extracted from every sample with Trizol reagent. Libraries were amplified in two PCR steps, with a second sample barcode and Illumina TruSeq adapters added in the second step. Sequencing of the libraries was done on an Illumina NovaSeq, producing 2 x 150 bp paired-end reads. On the authors' methods: Demultiplexing of reads and collapsing into UMI-guided consensus sequences were performed with migec v1.2.7. Using mixcr v2.1.11, UMI consensuses were aligned to TRA and TRB V and J templates and then assembled into clonotypes. A clonotype was counted as expanded or contracted only if both edgeR and NoisET called the change significant, with noise models trained on biological replicates. For edgeR calls, the cutoffs were a false discovery rate-adjusted p below 0.01 and a log2 fold-change threshold of 1. As an exploratory analysis of dynamics, max-normalized trajectories of the 1000 most abundant clonotypes were examined with PCA combined with hierarchical clustering. Separately sequenced CD4+ and CD8+ repertoires were used to assign a CD4 or CD8 phenotype to each responding clone. TCRdb passed the public sequencing reads through fastp at Q25 and MiXCR, retaining productive beta sequences. A single entry per CDR3 protein holds the most common genes and DNA from its merged rows. In this record, the V and J calls reflect TCRdb's handling and not the investigators' own analysis. This sample gives fewer than 200,000 distinct CDR3 sequences in total; about a fifth of them show up just once. In total, the top ten clones hold under 25% of the sample.

PBMCs were isolated by Ficoll-Paque density gradient centrifugation. The TCR sequence derives from an adult woman who had mild COVID-19 (a few samples of this study predate the infection). The sample titles of this study are shuffled in the database, so cell type and time point are left out; the donor was told from shared clones. Sequencing was carried out using PBMCs or a T cell subset sorted from them (not recorded which).

The DNA reads as follows: TGTGCCAGCAGCTTAGGGGACAGGTACTCCTCTTTCTCCTACGAGCAGTACTTC. Translated, it gives CASSLGDRYSSFSYEQYF. The sequence joins TRBV7-8 to TRBJ2-7, with 8 junctional bases fitting TRBD1. The germline V gene yields SGHVS for CDR1 and FQNEAQ for CDR2. The CDR3 goes from the cysteine to the phenylalanine over 18 residues. The kept DNA is CDR3 alone, 54 bases in frame from the first base. Unmatched junction bases come to 11, with V trimmed by 1 base and J by 0 bases.